This TCR beta chain was found in a study of blood T cell repertoires in COVID-19. Profiling relied on immunoSEQ multiplex PCR, and the TCRdb table lists in-frame clones only, not all of them. The sample records approximately 270,000 clones, 85% to 90% being singletons. Looked up from germline, CDR1 is SGHNT and CDR2 is YYREEE (reference sequence). Trimming at V came to 3 bases and at J to 3 bases, leaving 22 bases not matched to a gene. CDR3 length: 20 residues. The V and J genes are TRBV5-4 and TRBJ2-3; 7 nucleotides agree with TRBD2. The sequenced sample was PBMCs or T cells enriched from blood (not recorded which). The sequence was collected from a woman aged 55-75 years who had recovered from COVID-19. CDR3 DNA sequence: TGTGCCAGCAGCTCCGCCCCCATCTACTATACTAGCGTCGCTACAGATACGCAGTATTTT. Encoded protein: CASSSAPIYYTSVATDTQYF. Combining the CDR3 with reference TRBV5-4 and TRBJ2-3 gives the whole variable domain ETGVTQSPTHLIKTRGQQVTLRCSSQSGHNTVSWYQQALGQGPQFIFQYYREEENGRGNFPPRFSGLQFPNYSSELNVNALELDDSALYLCASSSAPIYYTSVATDTQYFGPGTRLTVL.